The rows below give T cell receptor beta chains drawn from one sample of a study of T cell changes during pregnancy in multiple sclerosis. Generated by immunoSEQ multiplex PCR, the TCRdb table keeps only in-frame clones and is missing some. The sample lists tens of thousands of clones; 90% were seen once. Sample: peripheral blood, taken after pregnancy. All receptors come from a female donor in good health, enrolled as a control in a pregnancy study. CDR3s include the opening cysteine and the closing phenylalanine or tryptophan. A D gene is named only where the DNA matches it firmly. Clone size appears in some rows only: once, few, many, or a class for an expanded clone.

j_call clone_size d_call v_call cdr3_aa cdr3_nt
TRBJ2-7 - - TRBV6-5 CASRSQGVEQYF TGTGCCAGCAGATCCCAAGGAGTCGAGCAGTACTTC
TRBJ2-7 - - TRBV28 CASSLAGVPGQKGEQYF TGTGCCAGCAGTTTGGCTGGGGTACCGGGACAAAAAGGCGAGCAGTACTTC
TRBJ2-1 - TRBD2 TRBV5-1 CASSLFSVRVEGLAGIYNEQFF TGCGCCAGCAGCTTGTTTAGCGTCAGGGTAGAAGGACTAGCGGGAATCTACAATGAGCAGTTCTTC
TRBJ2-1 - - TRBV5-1 CASSPGQDYRGNEQFF TGCGCCAGCAGCCCCGGACAGGACTATCGGGGGAATGAGCAGTTCTTC
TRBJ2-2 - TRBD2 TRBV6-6 CASRRTSGMGTGELFF TGTGCCAGCAGGCGGACTAGCGGGATGGGGACCGGGGAGCTGTTTTTT
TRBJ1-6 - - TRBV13 CASSTTGSNTYNSPLHF TGTGCCAGCAGCACGACAGGTTCCAATACCTATAATTCACCCCTCCACTTT
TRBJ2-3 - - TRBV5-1 CASSLGGVRTDTQYF TGCGCCAGCAGCTTGGGGGGAGTGCGCACAGATACGCAGTATTTT
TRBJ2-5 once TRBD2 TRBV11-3 CASSLGLAGGGETQYF TGTGCCAGCAGCTTAGGACTAGCGGGAGGTGGAGAGACCCAGTACTTC
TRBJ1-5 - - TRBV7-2 CASSFDAFEGNQPQHF TGTGCCAGCAGCTTCGACGCATTTGAGGGCAATCAGCCCCAGCATTTT
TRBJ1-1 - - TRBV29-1 CSVEGLGTSAFF TGCAGCGTTGAAGGACTGGGGACTTCAGCTTTCTTT
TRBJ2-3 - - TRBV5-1 CASSSRVAGTDTQYF TGCGCCAGCAGCTCGAGGGTAGCGGGCACAGATACGCAGTATTTT
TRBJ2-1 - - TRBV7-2 CASNLLAHEQFF TGTGCCAGCAACCTACTAGCCCATGAGCAGTTCTTC
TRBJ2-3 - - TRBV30 CASQRGDTQYF TGTGCCTCCCAGCGAGGGGATACGCAGTATTTT
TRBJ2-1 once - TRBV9 CASSVRSSYNEQFF TGTGCCAGCAGCGTTCGTAGCTCCTACAATGAGCAGTTCTTC
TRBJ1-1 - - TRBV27 CASSPDRTNTEAFF TGTGCCAGCAGCCCGGACAGAACGAACACTGAAGCTTTCTTT
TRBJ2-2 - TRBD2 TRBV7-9 CASSLASGGALGELFF TGTGCCAGCAGCCTCGCTAGCGGGGGGGCCCTTGGGGAGCTGTTTTTT
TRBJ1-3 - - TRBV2 CASSERARGNTIYF TGTGCCAGCAGTGAGCGGGCTCGGGGAAACACCATATATTTT
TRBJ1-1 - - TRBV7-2 CASSLAAGGARSEAFF TGTGCCAGCAGCTTAGCGGCGGGGGGGGCGAGGTCTGAAGCTTTCTTT
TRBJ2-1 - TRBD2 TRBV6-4 CASSDSGLAGRMGEQFF TGTGCCAGCAGTGACTCAGGGCTAGCGGGGCGCATGGGGGAGCAGTTCTTC
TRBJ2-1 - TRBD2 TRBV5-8 CASPPASGVFNEQFF TGTGCCAGCCCGCCAGCTAGCGGGGTCTTCAATGAGCAGTTCTTC
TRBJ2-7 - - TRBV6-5 CASSYSSLGGGYEQYF TGTGCCAGCAGTTACTCGAGTCTTGGGGGAGGCTACGAGCAGTACTTC
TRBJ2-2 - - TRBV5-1 CASSLGGGNTGELFF TGCGCCAGCAGCTTGGGAGGGGGAAACACCGGGGAGCTGTTTTTT
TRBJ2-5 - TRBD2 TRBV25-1 CASSESLAGAETQYF TGTGCCAGCAGTGAATCCCTAGCGGGAGCAGAGACCCAGTACTTC
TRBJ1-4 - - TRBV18 CASSPGTNEKLFF TGTGCCAGCTCTCCCGGAACTAATGAAAAACTGTTTTTT
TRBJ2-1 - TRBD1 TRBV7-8 CASSTKRDREVNEQFF TGTGCCAGCAGCACAAAGAGGGACAGGGAGGTGAATGAGCAGTTCTTC
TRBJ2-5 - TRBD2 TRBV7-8 CASSPQGTSFQEETQYF TGTGCCAGCAGCCCCCAGGGGACTAGCTTCCAAGAAGAGACCCAGTACTTC
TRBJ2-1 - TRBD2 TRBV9 CASSPRRTSGSSYNEQFF TGTGCCAGCAGCCCGCGCCGGACTAGCGGGAGCTCCTACAATGAGCAGTTCTTC
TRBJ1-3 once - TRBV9 CASSVGGRGKNTIYF TGTGCCAGCAGCGTAGGTGGCAGGGGAAAAAACACCATATATTTT
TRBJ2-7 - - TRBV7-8 CASSPLYSYEQYF TGTGCCAGCAGCCCCCTATACTCCTACGAGCAGTACTTC
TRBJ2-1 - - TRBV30 CAWSISQVEQFF TGTGCCTGGTCCATCTCCCAGGTTGAGCAGTTCTTC
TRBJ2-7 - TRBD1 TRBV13 CASSLISGQGLVEQYF TGTGCCAGCAGCTTAATATCGGGACAGGGACTCGTCGAGCAGTACTTC
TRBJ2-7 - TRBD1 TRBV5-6 CASSLGDRGAYEQYF TGTGCCAGCAGCTTGGGGGACAGGGGGGCCTACGAGCAGTACTTC
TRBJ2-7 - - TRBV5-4 CASSRRGTYEQYF TGTGCCAGCAGCCGACGCGGGACCTACGAGCAGTACTTC
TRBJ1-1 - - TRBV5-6 CASSLDRSNTEAFF TGTGCCAGCAGCTTGGACAGGTCCAACACTGAAGCTTTCTTT
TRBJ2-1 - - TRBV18 CASSPRHEQFF TGTGCCAGCTCACCGAGGCATGAGCAGTTCTTC
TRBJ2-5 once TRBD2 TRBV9 CASSDSAGGPQETQYF TGTGCCAGCAGCGACTCAGCGGGGGGGCCACAAGAGACCCAGTACTTC
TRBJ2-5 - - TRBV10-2 CASRDDKGQETQYF TGCGCCAGCAGGGACGATAAGGGGCAAGAGACCCAGTACTTC